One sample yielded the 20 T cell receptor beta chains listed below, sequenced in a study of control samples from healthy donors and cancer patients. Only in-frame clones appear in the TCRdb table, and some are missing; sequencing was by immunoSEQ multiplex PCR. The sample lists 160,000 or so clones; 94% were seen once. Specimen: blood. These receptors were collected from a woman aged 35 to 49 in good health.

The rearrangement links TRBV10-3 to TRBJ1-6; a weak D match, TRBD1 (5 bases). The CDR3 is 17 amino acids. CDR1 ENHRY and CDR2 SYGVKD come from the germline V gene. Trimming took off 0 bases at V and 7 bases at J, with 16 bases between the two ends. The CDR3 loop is CAISESLKGAPNSPLHF. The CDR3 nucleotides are TGTGCCATCAGTGAGTCCCTTAAAGGGGCTCCCAATTCACCCCTCCACTTT.

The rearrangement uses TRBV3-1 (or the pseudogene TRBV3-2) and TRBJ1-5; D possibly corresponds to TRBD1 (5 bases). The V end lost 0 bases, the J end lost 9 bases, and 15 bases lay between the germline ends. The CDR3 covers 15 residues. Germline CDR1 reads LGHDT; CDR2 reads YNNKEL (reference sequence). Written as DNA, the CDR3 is TGTGCCAGCAGCCAAGAACCTCAGGCTGGGGGGCCCCAGCATTTT. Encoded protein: CASSQEPQAGGPQHF.

CDR3 amino acids: CASSLLGISGGFQPQHF. CDR3 coding DNA: TGTGCCAGCAGCCTCTTAGGGATATCAGGGGGATTTCAGCCCCAGCATTTT. This chain links TRBV6-2 or TRBV6-3 with TRBJ1-5; 7 bases agree with TRBD1. Germline lookup yields CDR1 MNHEY and CDR2 SVGEGT. The CDR3 is made up of 17 amino acids. V was pared by 6 bases and J by 6 bases, with 17 bases of the junction left unmatched.

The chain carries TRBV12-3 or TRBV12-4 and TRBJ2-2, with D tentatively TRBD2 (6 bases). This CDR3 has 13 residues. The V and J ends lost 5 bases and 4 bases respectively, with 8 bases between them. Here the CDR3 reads CASSPRGTGELFF. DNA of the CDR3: TGTGCCAGCAGTCCGCGGGGCACCGGGGAGCTGTTTTTT.

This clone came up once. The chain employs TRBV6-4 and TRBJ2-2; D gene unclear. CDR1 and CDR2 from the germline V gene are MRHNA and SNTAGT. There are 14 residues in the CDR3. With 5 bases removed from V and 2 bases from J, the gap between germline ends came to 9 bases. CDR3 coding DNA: TGTGCCAGCAGTCTCGGAATTAACACCGGGGAGCTGTTTTTT. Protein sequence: CASSLGINTGELFF.

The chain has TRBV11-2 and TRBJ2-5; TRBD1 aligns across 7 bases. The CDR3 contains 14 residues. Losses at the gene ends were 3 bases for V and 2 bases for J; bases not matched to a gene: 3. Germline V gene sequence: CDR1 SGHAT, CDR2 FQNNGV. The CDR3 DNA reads TGTGCCAGCAGCTTGACGACAGGGCAAGAGACCCAGTACTTC. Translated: CASSLTTGQETQYF.

CDR3 amino acids: CASRGTGVNSPLHF. Written as DNA, the CDR3 is TGTGCCAGCAGGGGGACAGGGGTGAATTCACCCCTCCACTTT. The chain has TRBV5-6 and TRBJ1-6; 10 positions match TRBD1. The CDR3 length is 14 residues. V was pared by 5 bases and J by 7 bases, with 3 bases of the junction left unmatched. Germline V gene sequence: CDR1 SGHDT, CDR2 YYEEEE.

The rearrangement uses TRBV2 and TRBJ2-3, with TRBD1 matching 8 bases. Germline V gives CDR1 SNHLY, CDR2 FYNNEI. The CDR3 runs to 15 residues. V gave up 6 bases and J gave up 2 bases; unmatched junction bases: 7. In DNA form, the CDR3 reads TGTGCCAGCAGCAAAGGGACAGGCATCACAGATACGCAGTATTTT. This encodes CASSKGTGITDTQYF. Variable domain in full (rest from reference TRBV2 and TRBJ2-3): EPEVTQTPSHQVTQMGQEVILRCVPISNHLYFYWYRQILGQKVEFLVSFYNNEISEKSEIFDDQFSVERPDGSNFTLKIRSTKLEDSAMYFCASSKGTGITDTQYFGPGTRLTVL.

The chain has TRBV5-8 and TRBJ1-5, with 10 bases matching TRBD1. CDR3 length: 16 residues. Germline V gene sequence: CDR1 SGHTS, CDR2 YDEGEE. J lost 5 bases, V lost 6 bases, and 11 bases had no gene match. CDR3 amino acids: CASTSLPGQGDQPQHF. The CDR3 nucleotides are TGTGCCAGCACCTCCCTACCCGGACAGGGGGATCAGCCCCAGCATTTT.

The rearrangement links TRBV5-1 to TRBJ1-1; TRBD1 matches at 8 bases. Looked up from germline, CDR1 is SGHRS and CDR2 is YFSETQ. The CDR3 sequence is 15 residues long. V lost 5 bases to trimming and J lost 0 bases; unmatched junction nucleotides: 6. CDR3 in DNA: TGCGCCAGCAGGACCGGGACAGGAATGAACACTGAAGCTTTCTTT. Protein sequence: CASRTGTGMNTEAFF.

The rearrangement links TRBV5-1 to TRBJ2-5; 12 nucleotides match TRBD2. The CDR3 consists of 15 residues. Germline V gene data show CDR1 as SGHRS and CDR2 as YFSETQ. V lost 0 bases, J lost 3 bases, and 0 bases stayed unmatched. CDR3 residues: CASSLGTSGEETQYF. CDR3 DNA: TGCGCCAGCAGCTTGGGGACTAGCGGGGAAGAGACCCAGTACTTC.

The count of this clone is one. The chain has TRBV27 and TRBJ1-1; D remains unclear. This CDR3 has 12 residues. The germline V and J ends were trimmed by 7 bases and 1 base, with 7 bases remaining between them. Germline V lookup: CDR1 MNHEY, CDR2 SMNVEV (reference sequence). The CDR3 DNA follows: TGTGCCAGCACGAATAGGAACACTGAAGCTTTCTTT. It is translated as CASTNRNTEAFF.

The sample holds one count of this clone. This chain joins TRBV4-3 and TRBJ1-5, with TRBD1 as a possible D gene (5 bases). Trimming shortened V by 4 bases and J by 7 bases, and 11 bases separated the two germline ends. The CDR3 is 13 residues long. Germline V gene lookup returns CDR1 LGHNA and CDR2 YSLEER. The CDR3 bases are TGCGCCAGCAGCCGCACACAGGACCAGCCCCAGCATTTT. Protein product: CASSRTQDQPQHF.

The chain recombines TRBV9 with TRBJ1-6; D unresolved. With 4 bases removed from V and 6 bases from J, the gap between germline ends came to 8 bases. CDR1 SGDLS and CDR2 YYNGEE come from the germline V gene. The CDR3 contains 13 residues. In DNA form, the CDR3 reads TGTGCCAGCAGCCCAGATCCTAATTCACCCCTCCACTTT. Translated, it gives CASSPDPNSPLHF.

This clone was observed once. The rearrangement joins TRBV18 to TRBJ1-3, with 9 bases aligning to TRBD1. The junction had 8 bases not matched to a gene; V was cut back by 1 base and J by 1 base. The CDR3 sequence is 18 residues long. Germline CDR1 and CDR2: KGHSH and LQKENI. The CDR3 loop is CASSPQGSGTGSGNTIYF. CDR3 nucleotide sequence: TGTGCCAGCTCACCACAGGGCTCCGGGACAGGGTCTGGAAACACCATATATTTT.

The CDR3 spells CASSRTGAWGNQPQHF. DNA for the CDR3: TGTGCCAGTAGTAGGACAGGGGCCTGGGGCAATCAGCCCCAGCATTTT. This rearrangement joins TRBV19 to TRBJ1-5, with 9 bases matching TRBD1. Looked up from germline, CDR1 is LNHDA and CDR2 is SQIVND (reference sequence). After removal of 4 bases from V and 2 bases from J, the junction contained 6 bases not matched to a gene. This CDR3 comprises 16 residues.

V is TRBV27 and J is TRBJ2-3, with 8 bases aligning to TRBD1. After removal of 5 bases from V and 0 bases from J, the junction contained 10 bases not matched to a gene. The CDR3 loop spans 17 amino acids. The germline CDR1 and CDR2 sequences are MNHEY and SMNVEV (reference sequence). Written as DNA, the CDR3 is TGTGCCAGCAGTCCAAGGACAGGGCGGACTAGCACAGATACGCAGTATTTT. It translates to CASSPRTGRTSTDTQYF.

DNA for the CDR3: TGTGCCAGCAGGGGCGGGGTGGAGACCCAGTACTTC. It yields the protein CASRGGVETQYF. This rearrangement joins TRBV28 to TRBJ2-5, with a tentative D call TRBD2 (6 bases). Germline CDR1 MDHEN, CDR2 SYDVKM. This CDR3 region has 12 residues. The ends were cut back, 6 bases at V and 5 bases at J, with 10 bases in the middle.

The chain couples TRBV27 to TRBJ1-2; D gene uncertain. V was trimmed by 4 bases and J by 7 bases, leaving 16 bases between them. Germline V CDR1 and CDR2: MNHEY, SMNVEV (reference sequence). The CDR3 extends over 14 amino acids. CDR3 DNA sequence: TGTGCCAGCAGTTCCCAAATCACGACCGGTGGCTACACCTTC. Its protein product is CASSSQITTGGYTF.

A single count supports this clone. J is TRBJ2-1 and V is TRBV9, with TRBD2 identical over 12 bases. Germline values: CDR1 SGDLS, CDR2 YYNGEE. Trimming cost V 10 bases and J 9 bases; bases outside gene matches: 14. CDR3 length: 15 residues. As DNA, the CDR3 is TGTGCCTCAGGAGTGGAGACTAGCGGGGGTGGTGAGCAGTTCTTC. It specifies CASGVETSGGGEQFF. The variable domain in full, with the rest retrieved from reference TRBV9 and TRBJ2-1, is DSGVTQTPKHLITATGQRVTLRCSPRSGDLSVYWYQQSLDQGLQFLIQYYNGEERAKGNILERFSAQQFPDLHSELNLSSLELGDSALYFCASGVETSGGGEQFFGPGTRLTVL.